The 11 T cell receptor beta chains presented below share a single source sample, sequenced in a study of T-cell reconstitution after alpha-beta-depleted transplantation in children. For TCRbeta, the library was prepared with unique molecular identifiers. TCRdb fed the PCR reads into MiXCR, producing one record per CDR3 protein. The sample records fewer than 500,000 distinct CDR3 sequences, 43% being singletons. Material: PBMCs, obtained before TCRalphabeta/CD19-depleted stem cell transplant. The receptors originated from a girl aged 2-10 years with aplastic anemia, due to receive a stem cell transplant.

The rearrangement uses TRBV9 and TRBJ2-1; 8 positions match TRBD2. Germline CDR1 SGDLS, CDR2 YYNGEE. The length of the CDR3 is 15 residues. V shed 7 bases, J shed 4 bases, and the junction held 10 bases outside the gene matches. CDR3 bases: TGTGCCAGCGGGCTCGGGACTAGGGATTACAATGAGCAGTTCTTC. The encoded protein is CASGLGTRDYNEQFF.

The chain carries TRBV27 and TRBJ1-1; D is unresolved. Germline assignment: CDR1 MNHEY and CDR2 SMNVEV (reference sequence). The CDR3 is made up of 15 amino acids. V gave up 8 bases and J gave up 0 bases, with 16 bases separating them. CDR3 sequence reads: CASGKSTTMNTEAFF. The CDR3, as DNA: TGTGCCAGCGGTAAGAGTACTACCATGAACACTGAAGCTTTCTTT.

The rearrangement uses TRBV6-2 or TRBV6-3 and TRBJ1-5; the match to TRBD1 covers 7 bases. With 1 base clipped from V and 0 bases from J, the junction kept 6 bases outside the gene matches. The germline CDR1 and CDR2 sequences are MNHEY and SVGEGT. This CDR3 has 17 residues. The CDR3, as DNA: TGTGCCAGCAGTTACTTGGCAGGGGGGGATAGCAATCAGCCCCAGCATTTT. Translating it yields CASSYLAGGDSNQPQHF.

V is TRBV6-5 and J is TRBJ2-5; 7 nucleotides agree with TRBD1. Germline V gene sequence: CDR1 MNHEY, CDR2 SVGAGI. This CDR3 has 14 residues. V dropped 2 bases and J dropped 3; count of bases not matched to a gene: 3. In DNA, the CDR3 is TGTGCCAGCAGTTACACGGACAGGAAAGAGACCCAGTACTTC. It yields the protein CASSYTDRKETQYF.

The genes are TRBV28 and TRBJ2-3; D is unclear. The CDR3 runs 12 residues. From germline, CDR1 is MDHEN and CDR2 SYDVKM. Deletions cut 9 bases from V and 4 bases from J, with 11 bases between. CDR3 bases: TGTGCCAGTTATTCCCTACCAGATACGCAGTATTTT. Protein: CASYSLPDTQYF. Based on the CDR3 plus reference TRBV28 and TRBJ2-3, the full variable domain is DVKVTQSSRYLVKRTGEKVFLECVQDMDHENMFWYRQDPGLGLRLIYFSYDVKMKEKGDIPEGYSVSREKKERFSLILESASTNQTSMYLCASYSLPDTQYFGPGTRLTVL.

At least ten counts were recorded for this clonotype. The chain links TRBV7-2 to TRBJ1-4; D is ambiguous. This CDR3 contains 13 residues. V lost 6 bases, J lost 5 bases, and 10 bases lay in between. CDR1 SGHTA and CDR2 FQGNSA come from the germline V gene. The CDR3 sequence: CASSPNRNEKLFF. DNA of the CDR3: TGTGCCAGCAGTCCCAATCGGAATGAAAAACTGTTTTTT.

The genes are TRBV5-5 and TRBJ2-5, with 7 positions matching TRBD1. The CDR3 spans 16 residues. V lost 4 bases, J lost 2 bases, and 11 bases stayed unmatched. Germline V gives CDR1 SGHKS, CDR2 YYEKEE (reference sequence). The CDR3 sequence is CASSPLPDREQETQYF. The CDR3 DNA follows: TGTGCCAGCAGCCCGCTCCCCGACAGGGAGCAAGAGACCCAGTACTTC.

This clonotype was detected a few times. The CDR3 is CSASGWGYNEQFF. In nucleotides, the CDR3 is TGCAGTGCTAGCGGTTGGGGGTACAATGAGCAGTTCTTC. The V call is TRBV20-1, the J call TRBJ2-1; TRBD1 or TRBD2 may be the D gene (5 bases each). The CDR3 is 13 amino acids. V gave up 3 bases and J gave up 4 bases, with 10 bases separating them. The germline gives CDR1 DFQATT, CDR2 SNEGSKA (reference sequence).

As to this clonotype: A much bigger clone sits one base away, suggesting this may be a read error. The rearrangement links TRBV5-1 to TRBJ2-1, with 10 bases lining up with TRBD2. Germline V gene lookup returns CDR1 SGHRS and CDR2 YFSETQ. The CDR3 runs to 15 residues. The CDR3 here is CTSSSTSGDLNEQFF. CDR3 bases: TGCACCAGCAGCTCAACTAGCGGGGACCTCAATGAGCAGTTCTTC.

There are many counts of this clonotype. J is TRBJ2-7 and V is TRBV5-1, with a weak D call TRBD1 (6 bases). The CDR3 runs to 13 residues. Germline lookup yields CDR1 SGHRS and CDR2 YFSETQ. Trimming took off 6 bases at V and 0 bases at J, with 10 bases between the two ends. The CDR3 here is CASKQGTSYEQYF. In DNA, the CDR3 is TGCGCCAGCAAACAGGGAACCTCCTACGAGCAGTACTTC.

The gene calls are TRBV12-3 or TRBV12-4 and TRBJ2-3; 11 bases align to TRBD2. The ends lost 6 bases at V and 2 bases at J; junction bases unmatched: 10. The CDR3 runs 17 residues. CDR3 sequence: CASSPLATSGDTDTQYF. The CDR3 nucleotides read TGTGCCAGCAGCCCCCTAGCGACTAGCGGGGACACAGATACGCAGTATTTT.